This T cell receptor (beta chain) was obtained from a study of CD8+ T cells in alopecia areata. Study details: Tofacitinib lasted 6 to 18 months, then 6 months off drug. General observations from the study: TCR sharing across patients was less clear than in mice, possibly HLA-related.

After isolation, RNA underwent reverse transcription to generate cDNA as the sequencing template. Only in-frame clones appear in the TCRdb table, and some are missing; sequencing was by immunoSEQ multiplex PCR. The table shows 200,000 or so clones, with about 60% occurring only once. A word on this clone: The antigen is unknown.

This CDR3 comprises 16 residues. The junction had 8 bases not matched to a gene; V was cut back by 0 bases and J by 5 bases. CDR1 is SGHNT and CDR2 is YYREEE in the germline V gene (reference sequence). The material sequenced was CD4+ T cells sorted from blood, taken at week 0. This sequence joins TRBV5-4 and TRBJ2-1, with 7 bases aligning to TRBD2. This sequence was found in a human donor with alopecia areata. CDR3 in amino acids: CASSLAQRSGDNEQFF. DNA for the CDR3: TGTGCCAGCAGCTTGGCCCAAAGAAGCGGGGACAATGAGCAGTTCTTC.